This T cell receptor (beta chain) was captured by sequencing in a study of response to subunit inactivated influenza vaccine. CDR1 and CDR2 (germline): SGHRS, YFSETQ. The CDR3 is 13 residues long. General study findings and limits: T cells newly recruited by each seasonal influenza vaccination are few, the authors suggested.

A single record per CDR3 protein comes from TCRdb applying MiXCR to the RT-PCR reads. The sample lists about 620,000 distinct CDR3 sequences; 12% were seen once. This clonotype was seen at least ten times. Antigen unknown. At one end, the junction sequence differs from germline, possibly due to a read error. The sequencing used PBMCs from blood, collected on the day of vaccination. The sequence derives from a middle-aged man who received an inactivated influenza vaccine. The chain is built from TRBV5-1 and TRBJ1-2; no reliable D call. The CDR3 nucleotides are TGTGCCAGCAGTTTAGGGCACAACTATGGCTACACCTTC. Residues: CASSLGHNYGYTF.